This TCR beta chain was captured in a study of cytomegalovirus exposure and HLA in healthy donors. These donors, healthy bone marrow donors, were studied. The study's findings and limits: When the data were analyzed later, several of the most significant clusters appeared to be linked to common viral pathogens. Analysis performed later found more than 15,000 TCR beta sequences associated with HLA alleles at 0.05 false discovery rate. The analysis excluded some indistinguishable V segments, including TRBV6-2 and TRBV6-3.

This clone was counted between two and nine times. What it binds is unknown. The V gene's germline CDR1 is MNHNS and CDR2 SASEGT. This CDR3 spans 15 amino acids. The junction had 7 bases not matched to a gene; V was cut back by 4 bases and J by 2 bases. The study ran its PCR with 60 Vbeta and 13 Jbeta primers. Clones were sequenced by immunoSEQ multiplex PCR, and TCRdb holds only the in-frame ones, with some missing. The sample carries 45,000 to 65,000 clones, around 67% recorded once. Sequencing input: PBMCs. The V and J genes are TRBV6-1 and TRBJ2-5; the match to TRBD1 covers 7 bases. The sequence derives from a woman aged 50 to 60 in good health and CMV-seropositive. This CDR3 reads CASSAKGDSQETQYF. As DNA, the CDR3 is TGTGCCAGCAGTGCTAAGGGGGACAGTCAAGAGACCCAGTACTTC.